The 4 T cell receptor beta chains listed next were all sequenced from one sample in a study of cytomegalovirus exposure and HLA in healthy donors. PCR was performed using 60 Vbeta and 13 Jbeta primers. Repertoires were generated with immunoSEQ multiplex PCR, while TCRdb's copy carries only in-frame clones and drops some. Among under 200,000 clones, 70% to 90% were seen once, and the ten largest hold around 2.6%. The sequenced sample consisted of PBMCs. Receptors were obtained from a man younger than 40 in good health and CMV-seropositive.

V and J are TRBV27 and TRBJ2-1, with D possibly matching TRBD2 (6 bases). The germline gives CDR1 MNHEY, CDR2 SMNVEV (reference sequence). V lost 3 bases and J lost 1, with 25 bases in between. The CDR3 totals 20 residues. DNA of the CDR3: TGTGCCAGCAGTTTCGATTACGCTCTCGTGGAGGCGGGGTCCTACAATGAGCAGTTCTTC. Its translation: CASSFDYALVEAGSYNEQFF.

The chain combines TRBV2 with TRBJ1-1; tentative D call: TRBD1 (5 bases). This CDR3 is built from 14 residues. The V gene's germline CDR1 is SNHLY and CDR2 FYNNEI. V was cut by 3 bases and J by 1 base, with 9 bases left in between. In nucleotides, the CDR3 is TGTGCCAGCAGTGAGGAGGGGAGGAACACTGAAGCTTTCTTT. The encoded protein is CASSEEGRNTEAFF.

This chain joins TRBV4-2 and TRBJ2-1; TRBD2 is a possible D gene (6 bases). Germline V gene data show CDR1 as LGHNA and CDR2 as YNFKEQ. This CDR3 spans 16 amino acids. V was trimmed by 0 bases and J by 3 bases, leaving 12 bases between them. The CDR3 sequence is CASSQETGALYNEQFF. The CDR3 DNA reads as TGTGCCAGCAGCCAAGAGACGGGAGCGCTCTACAATGAGCAGTTCTTC.

The gene calls are TRBV11-3 and TRBJ2-6; 7 bases line up with TRBD1. J gave up 0 bases and V 8 bases, and 4 bases lay outside the gene matches. The CDR3 has 15 residues. Germline-derived CDR1 and CDR2 are SGHNT and YENEEA. The CDR3 loop reads CASGTAYSGANVLTF. In DNA, the CDR3 is TGTGCCAGCGGGACAGCTTACTCTGGGGCCAACGTCCTGACTTTC.